Detailed here is one TCR beta chain. Germline CDR1 is SGHVS and CDR2 is FNYEAQ. V lost 1 base to trimming and J lost 4 bases; unmatched junction nucleotides: 4. The length of the CDR3 is 17 residues. This sample stems from a study of T cell changes during pregnancy in multiple sclerosis. The repertoire was sequenced with immunoSEQ multiplex PCR; TCRdb's copy has only in-frame clones and lacks some. The sample records under 65,000 clones, approximately 91% being singletons. Specimen: CD4+ T cells from peripheral blood mononuclear cells, collected in the third trimester of pregnancy. This chain uses TRBV7-6 with TRBJ2-1; TRBD2 matches at 13 bases. The clonotype was recovered from a female donor with multiple sclerosis, enrolled in a pregnancy study. The CDR3 DNA reads as TGTGCCAGCAGCTTAGTCCTACTAGCGGGGGGGTACAATGAGCAGTTCTTC. It encodes CASSLVLLAGGYNEQFF.